Listed below are T cell receptor beta chains from one sample, sequenced in a study of blood T cells in healthy people across ages. TCRdb called the 5' RACE reads again in MiXCR, with one record for every CDR3 protein. This table holds around 1.5 million distinct CDR3 sequences, about 31% found once. The material sequenced was blood. The receptors were gathered from a woman in her thirties in good health. Both conserved end residues are part of each CDR3. Fields, in order: clone size, D gene, J gene, V gene, CDR3 protein, CDR3 DNA. The D gene is left open where the match is weak. Clone sizes are given selectively: once, few, many, or a class where the clone is expanded.

size: few; D: TRBD2; J: TRBJ2-1; V: TRBV7-9; CDR3: CASSPRTSGSYEQFF; DNA: TGTGCCAGCAGCCCCCGAACTAGCGGGAGCTATGAGCAGTTCTTC
size: few; D: -; J: TRBJ1-1; V: TRBV3-1; CDR3: CASSQDFGGLDEAFF; DNA: TGTGCCAGCAGCCAAGATTTCGGTGGGCTAGATGAAGCTTTCTTT
size: few; D: -; J: TRBJ2-7; V: TRBV28; CDR3: CASSAAAPYEQYF; DNA: TGTGCCAGCAGTGCGGCAGCCCCCTACGAGCAGTACTTC
size: few; D: -; J: TRBJ2-3; V: TRBV20-1; CDR3: CTPRGGVGPDTQYF; DNA: TGCACCCCTAGAGGGGGGGTGGGTCCAGATACGCAGTATTTT
size: few; D: TRBD1; J: TRBJ1-1; V: TRBV29-1; CDR3: CSVVEGTAKAFF; DNA: TGCAGCGTTGTAGAGGGGACAGCGAAAGCTTTCTTT
size: -; D: -; J: TRBJ1-1; V: TRBV18; CDR3: CASSPNTQGSVTEAFF; DNA: TGTGCCAGCTCACCCAATACACAGGGTTCGGTTACTGAAGCTTTCTTT
size: -; D: -; J: TRBJ2-7; V: TRBV4-1; CDR3: CASSPVTSGESYEQYF; DNA: TGCGCCAGCAGCCCGGTCACGTCAGGAGAGTCCTACGAGCAGTACTTC
size: few; D: TRBD2; J: TRBJ2-3; V: TRBV7-2; CDR3: CASSLSGGAPGDTQYF; DNA: TGTGCCAGCAGCTTAAGCGGGGGCGCCCCCGGAGATACGCAGTATTTT
size: -; D: TRBD2; J: TRBJ2-5; V: TRBV2; CDR3: CASNRDTSGGAGETQYF; DNA: TGTGCCAGCAATCGTGATACTAGCGGGGGGGCTGGCGAGACCCAGTACTTC
size: -; D: -; J: TRBJ2-1; V: TRBV27; CDR3: CASGLGLAHGEQFF; DNA: TGTGCCAGCGGTTTAGGGCTTGCGCACGGTGAGCAGTTCTTC
size: -; D: -; J: TRBJ1-1; V: TRBV6-5; CDR3: CASSYVAQGEAFF; DNA: TGTGCCAGCAGTTATGTCGCCCAGGGTGAAGCTTTCTTT
size: -; D: TRBD2; J: TRBJ2-3; V: TRBV9; CDR3: CASSVGVGAGAPDTQYF; DNA: TGTGCCAGCAGCGTCGGTGTGGGAGCGGGAGCCCCAGATACGCAGTATTTT
size: -; D: TRBD2; J: TRBJ2-7; V: TRBV28; CDR3: CASSLWTSGNYEQYF; DNA: TGTGCCAGCAGTTTATGGACTAGCGGGAATTACGAGCAGTACTTC
size: many; D: -; J: TRBJ2-3; V: TRBV28; CDR3: CASSFSRGLGSSTDTQYF; DNA: TGTGCCAGCAGTTTTTCCCGGGGGCTGGGTTCTAGCACAGATACGCAGTATTTT
size: -; D: -; J: TRBJ2-5; V: TRBV4-1; CDR3: CASSQYLGNQETQYF; DNA: TGCGCCAGCAGCCAATACCTCGGGAACCAAGAGACCCAGTACTTC
size: few; D: TRBD1; J: TRBJ2-1; V: TRBV6-5; CDR3: CASSYSRTGGSEQFF; DNA: TGTGCCAGCAGTTACTCACGAACAGGGGGTAGTGAGCAGTTCTTC
size: -; D: TRBD1; J: TRBJ1-6; V: TRBV27; CDR3: CASSLFAGGMVSPLHF; DNA: TGTGCCAGCAGTTTGTTTGCAGGGGGCATGGTTTCACCCCTCCACTTT
size: -; D: -; J: TRBJ2-7; V: TRBV11-2; CDR3: CASSPDKGRIHEQYF; DNA: TGTGCCAGCAGCCCGGACAAGGGGAGGATCCACGAGCAGTACTTC
size: -; D: -; J: TRBJ1-2; V: TRBV7-9; CDR3: CASSSGASFGYTF; DNA: TGTGCCAGCAGCTCAGGGGCGAGCTTTGGCTACACCTTC
size: -; D: -; J: TRBJ2-7; V: TRBV7-3; CDR3: CASSSLQGLYEQYF; DNA: TGTGCCAGCAGCTCCCTGCAGGGTCTCTACGAGCAGTACTTC
size: many; D: TRBD1; J: TRBJ2-7; V: TRBV5-1; CDR3: CASSQTGDYEQYF; DNA: TGCGCCAGCAGCCAGACAGGGGACTACGAGCAGTACTTC
size: few; D: -; J: TRBJ2-2; V: TRBV28; CDR3: CASSEWTNTGELFF; DNA: TGTGCCAGCAGCGAATGGACGAACACCGGGGAGCTGTTTTTT